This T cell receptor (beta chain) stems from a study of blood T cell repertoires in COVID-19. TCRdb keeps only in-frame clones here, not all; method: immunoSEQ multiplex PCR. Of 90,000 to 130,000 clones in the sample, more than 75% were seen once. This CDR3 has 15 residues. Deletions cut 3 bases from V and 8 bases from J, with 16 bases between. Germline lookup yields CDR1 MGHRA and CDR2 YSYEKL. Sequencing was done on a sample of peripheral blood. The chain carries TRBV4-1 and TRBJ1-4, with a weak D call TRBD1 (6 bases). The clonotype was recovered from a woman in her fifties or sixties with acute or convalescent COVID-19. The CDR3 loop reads CASSHDGQGREKLFF. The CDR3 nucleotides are TGCGCCAGCAGCCACGATGGGCAGGGGCGGGAAAAACTGTTTTTT.